Listed below are T cell receptor beta chains from one sample, sequenced in a study of response to subunit inactivated influenza vaccine. TCRdb analysed the RT-PCR reads with MiXCR anew, one entry per CDR3 protein. This sample has 700,000 to 800,000 distinct CDR3 sequences, with under 20% found just once. Sequenced here: PBMCs from blood, sampled 5 days after vaccination. These receptors were taken from a man aged 45-60 years who received an inactivated influenza vaccine. Both conserved end residues are part of each CDR3. Each record gives: D gene, clone size, V gene, J gene, CDR3 DNA, CDR3 protein. D genes are given only for firm matches. Size is stated for part of the rows, as once, few or many counts, or as a class when the clone is expanded.

d_gene: -; abundance: -; v_gene: TRBV30; j_gene: TRBJ2-7; CDR3nt: TGTGCCTGGAGTGTACCCCCCCAGTACGGCGAGCAGTACTTC; CDR3aa: CAWSVPPQYGEQYF
d_gene: TRBD2; abundance: -; v_gene: TRBV7-2; j_gene: TRBJ2-3; CDR3nt: TGTGCCAGCAGCACGTCTAGCGGGAGTCAATTCTGGCAGTATTTT; CDR3aa: CASSTSSGSQFWQYF
d_gene: TRBD1; abundance: -; v_gene: TRBV10-3; j_gene: TRBJ1-1; CDR3nt: TGTGCCATCAGTAAAGGACAGGGGATGAACACTGAAGCTTTCTTT; CDR3aa: CAISKGQGMNTEAFF
d_gene: -; abundance: -; v_gene: TRBV4-1; j_gene: TRBJ2-1; CDR3nt: TGCGCCAGCAGCCCAGAGATAGGAAGCTCCTACAATGAGCAGTTCTTC; CDR3aa: CASSPEIGSSYNEQFF
d_gene: -; abundance: few; v_gene: TRBV12-3/TRBV12-4; j_gene: TRBJ1-4; CDR3nt: TGTGCCAGCAGCTGGAGCCCGGGCCGTAATGAAAAGCTGTTTTTT; CDR3aa: CASSWSPGRNEKLFF
d_gene: -; abundance: -; v_gene: TRBV11-2; j_gene: TRBJ1-3; CDR3nt: TGTGCCAGCAGCTTAGATACCAGCCCCCTTGGAAACACCATATATTTT; CDR3aa: CASSLDTSPLGNTIYF
d_gene: TRBD2; abundance: many; v_gene: TRBV4-2; j_gene: TRBJ2-5; CDR3nt: TGTGCCAGCAGCCAAGATCTGGCGGGAGGGCCTGAGACCCAGTACTTC; CDR3aa: CASSQDLAGGPETQYF
d_gene: -; abundance: few; v_gene: TRBV20-1; j_gene: TRBJ2-7; CDR3nt: TGCAGTGCTATACAGGGTCTGTCCTACGAGCAGTACTTC; CDR3aa: CSAIQGLSYEQYF
d_gene: TRBD2; abundance: -; v_gene: TRBV7-6; j_gene: TRBJ2-1; CDR3nt: TGTGCCAGCAGCTTAGATCTGCTAGCGGGAGGTAAAGAGCAGTTCTTC; CDR3aa: CASSLDLLAGGKEQFF
d_gene: -; abundance: few; v_gene: TRBV11-2; j_gene: TRBJ2-2; CDR3nt: TGTGCCAGCACCTATTATCCACGGGCAGGCCCTAACACCGGGGAGCTGTTTTTT; CDR3aa: CASTYYPRAGPNTGELFF
d_gene: -; abundance: -; v_gene: TRBV5-1; j_gene: TRBJ1-1; CDR3nt: TGCGCCAGCAGCCTCTTGACGGATAACACTGAAGCTTTCTTT; CDR3aa: CASSLLTDNTEAFF
d_gene: TRBD1; abundance: many; v_gene: TRBV28; j_gene: TRBJ2-3; CDR3nt: TGTGCCAGCAGTTTAAACACAGGGGGCGTAGATACGCAGTATTTT; CDR3aa: CASSLNTGGVDTQYF
d_gene: -; abundance: -; v_gene: TRBV15; j_gene: TRBJ2-5; CDR3nt: TGTGCCACCAGCTTAGCGGTGGCAGAAGAGACCCAGTACTTC; CDR3aa: CATSLAVAEETQYF
d_gene: -; abundance: few; v_gene: TRBV7-9; j_gene: TRBJ1-6; CDR3nt: TGTGCCAGCAGCTTAGGGGACACCTCTAATTCACCCCTCCACTTT; CDR3aa: CASSLGDTSNSPLHF
d_gene: TRBD1; abundance: few; v_gene: TRBV27; j_gene: TRBJ1-5; CDR3nt: TGTGCCAGCAGGCAACAGGGGGCTCGAGAGCCCCAGCATTTT; CDR3aa: CASRQQGAREPQHF
d_gene: -; abundance: -; v_gene: TRBV7-2; j_gene: TRBJ2-4; CDR3nt: TGTGCCAGCAGCTTGGGTTTCATTCAGTACTTC; CDR3aa: CASSLGFIQYF
d_gene: TRBD2; abundance: -; v_gene: TRBV29-1; j_gene: TRBJ2-7; CDR3nt: TGCAGCGTCACGGGGGGGTCCGAGCAGTACTTC; CDR3aa: CSVTGGSEQYF
d_gene: TRBD2; abundance: few; v_gene: TRBV10-3; j_gene: TRBJ2-7; CDR3nt: TGTGCCATCAGTACGGGACTAGCGGCACCCTACGAGCAGTACTTC; CDR3aa: CAISTGLAAPYEQYF
d_gene: -; abundance: -; v_gene: TRBV12-3/TRBV12-4; j_gene: TRBJ1-4; CDR3nt: TGTGCCAGCAGGCGAGAACTCCGGTTTGAAAAACTGTTTTTT; CDR3aa: CASRRELRFEKLFF
d_gene: -; abundance: -; v_gene: TRBV7-9; j_gene: TRBJ1-2; CDR3nt: TGTGCCAGCAGCTTTTTGACCCCTGCGAGCTACACCTTC; CDR3aa: CASSFLTPASYTF
d_gene: -; abundance: -; v_gene: TRBV29-1; j_gene: TRBJ2-7; CDR3nt: TGCAGCGTTTCGCTCCGGGACCGATTCTACGAGCAGTACTTC; CDR3aa: CSVSLRDRFYEQYF
d_gene: -; abundance: few; v_gene: TRBV7-2; j_gene: TRBJ2-1; CDR3nt: TGTGCCAGCAGCTTACCCCTAGTTAATGAGCAGTTCTTC; CDR3aa: CASSLPLVNEQFF
d_gene: -; abundance: -; v_gene: TRBV5-1; j_gene: TRBJ2-3; CDR3nt: TGCGCCAGCAGCTTGCCTGTTATAGCCACAGATACGCAGTATTTT; CDR3aa: CASSLPVIATDTQYF
d_gene: TRBD2; abundance: -; v_gene: TRBV2; j_gene: TRBJ2-1; CDR3nt: TGTGCCAGCGGGGGACTAGCGGATTACAATGAGCAGTTCTTC; CDR3aa: CASGGLADYNEQFF
d_gene: TRBD2; abundance: -; v_gene: TRBV5-1; j_gene: TRBJ2-2; CDR3nt: TGCGCCAGCAGCTGGTTCGGGACTAGCGTCACCGGGGAGCTGTTTTTT; CDR3aa: CASSWFGTSVTGELFF
d_gene: TRBD1; abundance: few; v_gene: TRBV29-1; j_gene: TRBJ1-4; CDR3nt: TGCAGCGGGTGGGGGACAGTAGACACAACTAATGAAAAACTGTTTTTT; CDR3aa: CSGWGTVDTTNEKLFF
d_gene: TRBD1; abundance: few; v_gene: TRBV7-2; j_gene: TRBJ2-7; CDR3nt: TGTGCCAGCAGCTCCCAGGGACAGACTGGATACGAGCAGTACTTC; CDR3aa: CASSSQGQTGYEQYF
d_gene: TRBD1; abundance: -; v_gene: TRBV27; j_gene: TRBJ1-1; CDR3nt: TGTGCCAGCAGTCGACAGGGGGGAATGAACACTGAAGCTTTCTTT; CDR3aa: CASSRQGGMNTEAFF
d_gene: -; abundance: few; v_gene: TRBV20-1; j_gene: TRBJ1-5; CDR3nt: TGCAGTGCTACAGGGGAGGTCAATCAGCCCCAGCATTTT; CDR3aa: CSATGEVNQPQHF
d_gene: TRBD1; abundance: -; v_gene: TRBV10-3; j_gene: TRBJ1-2; CDR3nt: TGTGCCATCACCCAGGGACAGCCTAACTATGGCTACACCTTC; CDR3aa: CAITQGQPNYGYTF
d_gene: -; abundance: few; v_gene: TRBV6-1; j_gene: TRBJ2-5; CDR3nt: TGTGCCAGCAGCCCCGGGGTAAGGGGTGGAGAGACCCAGTACTTC; CDR3aa: CASSPGVRGGETQYF
d_gene: -; abundance: few; v_gene: TRBV7-3; j_gene: TRBJ2-1; CDR3nt: TGTGCCAGCAGCCGTACGGATAGGACTGAGCAGTTCTTC; CDR3aa: CASSRTDRTEQFF
d_gene: -; abundance: -; v_gene: TRBV29-1; j_gene: TRBJ1-2; CDR3nt: TGCAGCGTTGAAGATCTAAGGCGGGGTTTGGGCTATGGCTACACCTTC; CDR3aa: CSVEDLRRGLGYGYTF
d_gene: -; abundance: few; v_gene: TRBV20-1; j_gene: TRBJ2-3; CDR3nt: TGCAGTGCTAGGCAACGGGGTCACGATACGCAGTATTTT; CDR3aa: CSARQRGHDTQYF
d_gene: TRBD1; abundance: -; v_gene: TRBV4-1; j_gene: TRBJ2-7; CDR3nt: TGCGCCAGCAGCCAACCGGGACAGGGTTACGAGCAGTACTTC; CDR3aa: CASSQPGQGYEQYF
d_gene: TRBD1; abundance: many; v_gene: TRBV10-3; j_gene: TRBJ2-3; CDR3nt: TGTGCCATCAGGGGACAGAGCACAGATACGCAGTATTTT; CDR3aa: CAIRGQSTDTQYF
d_gene: TRBD1; abundance: few; v_gene: TRBV5-1; j_gene: TRBJ1-5; CDR3nt: TGCGCCAGCAGCTTGGGGGGACAGGGTACCAATCAGCCCCAGCATTTT; CDR3aa: CASSLGGQGTNQPQHF
d_gene: TRBD2; abundance: -; v_gene: TRBV9; j_gene: TRBJ2-1; CDR3nt: TGTGCCAGCAGCGTAGGAGGCGGGAGGGACAATGAGCAGTTCTTC; CDR3aa: CASSVGGGRDNEQFF
d_gene: -; abundance: -; v_gene: TRBV12-3/TRBV12-4; j_gene: TRBJ2-7; CDR3nt: TGTGCCAGCAGCTCCTTAGGTACGGCTTCCTACGAGCAGTACTTC; CDR3aa: CASSSLGTASYEQYF
d_gene: -; abundance: -; v_gene: TRBV6-5; j_gene: TRBJ1-5; CDR3nt: TGTGCCAGCAGTTACATTTCGGCCCGTGGGCCCCAGCATTTT; CDR3aa: CASSYISARGPQHF
d_gene: TRBD1; abundance: many; v_gene: TRBV12-3/TRBV12-4; j_gene: TRBJ2-3; CDR3nt: TGTGCCAGCAGTTTAGCGCTCTGGGACAGGGGAACAGATACGCAGTATTTT; CDR3aa: CASSLALWDRGTDTQYF
d_gene: TRBD1; abundance: few; v_gene: TRBV7-8; j_gene: TRBJ1-2; CDR3nt: TGTGCCAGCAGCGCGCGACAGGGATATGGCTACACCTTC; CDR3aa: CASSARQGYGYTF
d_gene: -; abundance: -; v_gene: TRBV5-4; j_gene: TRBJ2-2; CDR3nt: TGTGCCAGCAGCTTGGTTGGTTGGAACACCGGGGAGCTGTTTTTT; CDR3aa: CASSLVGWNTGELFF
d_gene: -; abundance: few; v_gene: TRBV7-6; j_gene: TRBJ2-7; CDR3nt: TGTGCCAGCAGCCCGGCCGGGGGGACAGGAGCCTACGAGCAGTACTTC; CDR3aa: CASSPAGGTGAYEQYF
d_gene: -; abundance: many; v_gene: TRBV6-2/TRBV6-3; j_gene: TRBJ1-1; CDR3nt: TGTGCCAGCAGTTACTGGCGCCGCAGGGCTGACATGAACACTGAAGCTTTCTTT; CDR3aa: CASSYWRRRADMNTEAFF
d_gene: -; abundance: -; v_gene: TRBV6-2/TRBV6-3; j_gene: TRBJ2-1; CDR3nt: TGTGCCAGCAGTTACGTAGGGTCGGAGTTCTTC; CDR3aa: CASSYVGSEFF
d_gene: -; abundance: few; v_gene: TRBV27; j_gene: TRBJ1-3; CDR3nt: TGTGCCAGCAGTTTAAGACCCAATCGACAACAGGGAGGAACTGGAAACACCATATATTTT; CDR3aa: CASSLRPNRQQGGTGNTIYF
d_gene: -; abundance: few; v_gene: TRBV5-1; j_gene: TRBJ2-5; CDR3nt: TGCGCCAGCAGCTTGATGGGGGCAAGTGGGGAGACCCAGTACTTC; CDR3aa: CASSLMGASGETQYF
d_gene: TRBD2; abundance: few; v_gene: TRBV29-1; j_gene: TRBJ2-2; CDR3nt: TGCAGCGTTGTCCGGGGACTAGCGGGAGGACACGGGGAGCTGTTTTTT; CDR3aa: CSVVRGLAGGHGELFF
d_gene: -; abundance: -; v_gene: TRBV7-9; j_gene: TRBJ1-6; CDR3nt: TGTGCCAGCAGCTTAGTATTAGGTTCACCCCTCCACTTT; CDR3aa: CASSLVLGSPLHF
d_gene: TRBD2; abundance: -; v_gene: TRBV7-9; j_gene: TRBJ2-3; CDR3nt: TGTGCCAGCAGCTTAATCGGGACTAGGAACACAGATACGCAGTATTTT; CDR3aa: CASSLIGTRNTDTQYF
d_gene: -; abundance: few; v_gene: TRBV28; j_gene: TRBJ2-7; CDR3nt: TGTGCCAGCAGTCCCCATGATGGGGGCGAGCAGTACTTC; CDR3aa: CASSPHDGGEQYF
d_gene: -; abundance: few; v_gene: TRBV4-1; j_gene: TRBJ2-1; CDR3nt: TGCGCCAGCAGCCAAGACGGGAGTGCCTACAATGAGCAGTTCTTC; CDR3aa: CASSQDGSAYNEQFF
d_gene: -; abundance: many; v_gene: TRBV7-2; j_gene: TRBJ2-7; CDR3nt: TGTGCCAGCAGCTTACACAGGGCCGCGGGAGAGCAGTACTTC; CDR3aa: CASSLHRAAGEQYF
d_gene: -; abundance: -; v_gene: TRBV5-1; j_gene: TRBJ2-3; CDR3nt: TGCGCCAGCAGCGCCTCGTATGGAGGGACAGATACGCAGTATTTT; CDR3aa: CASSASYGGTDTQYF
d_gene: TRBD2; abundance: -; v_gene: TRBV20-1; j_gene: TRBJ2-1; CDR3nt: TGCAGTGCAACTAGCGGGAGAGAGCAGTTCTTC; CDR3aa: CSATSGREQFF
d_gene: TRBD2; abundance: -; v_gene: TRBV5-1; j_gene: TRBJ2-2; CDR3nt: TGCGCCAGCAGCCCCCGGAGCGGGAGAACCACCGGGGAGCTGTTTTTT; CDR3aa: CASSPRSGRTTGELFF
d_gene: -; abundance: -; v_gene: TRBV20-1; j_gene: TRBJ2-6; CDR3nt: TGCAGCGGCCAAGGTTCCCCTGGGGCCAACGTCCTGACTTTC; CDR3aa: CSGQGSPGANVLTF
d_gene: TRBD2; abundance: -; v_gene: TRBV19; j_gene: TRBJ2-7; CDR3nt: TGTGTCAGTAGTATAGTCGGGACTAGCGGGAGTGTGGAGCAGTACTTC; CDR3aa: CVSSIVGTSGSVEQYF